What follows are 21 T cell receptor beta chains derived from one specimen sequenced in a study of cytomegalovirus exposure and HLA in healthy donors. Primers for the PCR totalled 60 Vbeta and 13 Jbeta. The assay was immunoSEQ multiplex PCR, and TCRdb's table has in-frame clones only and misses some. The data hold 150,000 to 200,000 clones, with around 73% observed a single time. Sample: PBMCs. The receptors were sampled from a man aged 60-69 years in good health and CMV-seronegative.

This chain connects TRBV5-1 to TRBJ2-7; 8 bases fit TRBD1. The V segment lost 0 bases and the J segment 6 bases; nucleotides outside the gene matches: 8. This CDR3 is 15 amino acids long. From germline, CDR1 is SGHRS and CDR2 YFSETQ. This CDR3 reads CASSLETGARGEQYF. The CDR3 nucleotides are TGCGCCAGCAGCTTGGAGACAGGGGCCCGCGGCGAGCAGTACTTC.

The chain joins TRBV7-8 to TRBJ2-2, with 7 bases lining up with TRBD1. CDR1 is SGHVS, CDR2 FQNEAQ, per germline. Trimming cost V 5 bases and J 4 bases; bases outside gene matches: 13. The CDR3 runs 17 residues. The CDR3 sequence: CASSRPADRVGTGELFF. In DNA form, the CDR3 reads TGTGCCAGCAGCCGACCGGCCGACAGGGTGGGCACCGGGGAGCTGTTTTTT.

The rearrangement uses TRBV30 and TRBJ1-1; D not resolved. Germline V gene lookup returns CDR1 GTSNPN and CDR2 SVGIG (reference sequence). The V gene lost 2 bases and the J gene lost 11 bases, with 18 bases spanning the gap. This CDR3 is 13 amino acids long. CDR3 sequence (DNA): TGTGCCTGGAGTCGACTATCGACGGGCGGGGCTTTCTTT. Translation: CAWSRLSTGGAFF.

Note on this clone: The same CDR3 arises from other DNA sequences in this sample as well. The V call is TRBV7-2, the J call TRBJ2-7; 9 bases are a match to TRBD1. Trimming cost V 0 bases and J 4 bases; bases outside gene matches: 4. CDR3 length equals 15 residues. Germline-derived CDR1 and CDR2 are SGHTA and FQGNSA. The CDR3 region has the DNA TGTGCCAGCAGCTTAGCCGGGACAGGGCCTTACGAGCAGTACTTC. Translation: CASSLAGTGPYEQYF.

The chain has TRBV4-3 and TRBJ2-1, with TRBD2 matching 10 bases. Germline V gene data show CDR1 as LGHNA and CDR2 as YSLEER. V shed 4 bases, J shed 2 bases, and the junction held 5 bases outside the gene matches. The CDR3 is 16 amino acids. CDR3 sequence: CASSPGTSVAYNEQFF. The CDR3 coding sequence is TGCGCCAGCAGCCCGGGGACTAGCGTTGCCTACAATGAGCAGTTCTTC.

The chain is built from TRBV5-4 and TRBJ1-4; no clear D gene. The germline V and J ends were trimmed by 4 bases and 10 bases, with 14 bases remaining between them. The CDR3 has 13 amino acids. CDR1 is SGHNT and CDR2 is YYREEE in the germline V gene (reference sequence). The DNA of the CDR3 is TGTGCCAGCAGCACTTCCCAGGAGGGAAAACTGTTTTTT. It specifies CASSTSQEGKLFF.

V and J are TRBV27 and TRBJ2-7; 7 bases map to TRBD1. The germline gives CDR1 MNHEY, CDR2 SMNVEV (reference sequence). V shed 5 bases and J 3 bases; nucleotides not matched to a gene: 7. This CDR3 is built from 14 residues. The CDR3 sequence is CASSGTAFDYEQYF. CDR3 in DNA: TGTGCCAGCAGTGGGACAGCATTCGACTACGAGCAGTACTTC.

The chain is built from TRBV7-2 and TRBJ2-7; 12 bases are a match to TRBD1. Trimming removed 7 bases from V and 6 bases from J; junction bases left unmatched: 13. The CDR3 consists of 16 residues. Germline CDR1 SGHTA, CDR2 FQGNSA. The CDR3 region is CASTGTGGEVGGEQYF. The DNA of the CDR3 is TGTGCCAGCACCGGGACAGGGGGCGAGGTCGGCGGCGAGCAGTACTTC.

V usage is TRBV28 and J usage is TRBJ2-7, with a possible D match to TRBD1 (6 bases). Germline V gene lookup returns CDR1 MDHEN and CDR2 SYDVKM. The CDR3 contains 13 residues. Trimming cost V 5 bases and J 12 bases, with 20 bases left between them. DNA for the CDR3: TGTGCCAGCAGTCCCGGACAGAGACATGGAAGGTACTTC. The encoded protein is CASSPGQRHGRYF.

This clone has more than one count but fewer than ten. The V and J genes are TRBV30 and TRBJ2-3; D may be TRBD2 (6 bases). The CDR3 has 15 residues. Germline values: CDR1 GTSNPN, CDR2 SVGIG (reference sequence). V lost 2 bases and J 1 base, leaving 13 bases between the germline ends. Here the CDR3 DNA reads TGTGCCTGGAGTATTGGAGCTAGCGGCACAGATACGCAGTATTTT. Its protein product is CAWSIGASGTDTQYF. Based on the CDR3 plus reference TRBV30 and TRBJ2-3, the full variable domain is SQTIHQWPATLVQPVGSPLSLECTVEGTSNPNLYWYRQAAGRGLQLLFYSVGIGQISSEVPQNLSASRPQDRQFILSSKKLLLSDSGFYLCAWSIGASGTDTQYFGPGTRLTVL.

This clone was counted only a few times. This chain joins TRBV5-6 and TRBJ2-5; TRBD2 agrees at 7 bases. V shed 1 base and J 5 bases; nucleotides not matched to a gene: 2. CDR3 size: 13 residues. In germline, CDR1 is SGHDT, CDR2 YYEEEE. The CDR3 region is CASSLLGGETQYF. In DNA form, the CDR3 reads TGTGCCAGCAGCTTGCTCGGGGGGGAGACCCAGTACTTC.

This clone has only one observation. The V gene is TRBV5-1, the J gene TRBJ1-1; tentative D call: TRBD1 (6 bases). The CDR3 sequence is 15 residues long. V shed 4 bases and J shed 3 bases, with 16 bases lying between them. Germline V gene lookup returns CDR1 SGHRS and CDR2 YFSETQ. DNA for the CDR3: TGCGCCAGCAGCGTAGAACAGGGTGGGTACACTGAAGCTTTCTTT. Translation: CASSVEQGGYTEAFF.

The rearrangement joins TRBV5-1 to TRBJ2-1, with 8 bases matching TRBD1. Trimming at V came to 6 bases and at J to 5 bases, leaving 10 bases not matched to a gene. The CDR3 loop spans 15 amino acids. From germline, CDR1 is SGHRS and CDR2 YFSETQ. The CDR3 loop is CASNSGDRSNNEQFF. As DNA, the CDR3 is TGCGCCAGCAACTCTGGGGACAGGTCTAACAATGAGCAGTTCTTC.

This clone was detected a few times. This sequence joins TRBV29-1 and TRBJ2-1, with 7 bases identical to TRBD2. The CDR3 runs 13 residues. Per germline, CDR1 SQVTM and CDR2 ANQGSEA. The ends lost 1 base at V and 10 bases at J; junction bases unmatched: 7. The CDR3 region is CSVEARLAHEQFF. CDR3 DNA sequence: TGCAGCGTTGAAGCTCGACTAGCACACGAGCAGTTCTTC.

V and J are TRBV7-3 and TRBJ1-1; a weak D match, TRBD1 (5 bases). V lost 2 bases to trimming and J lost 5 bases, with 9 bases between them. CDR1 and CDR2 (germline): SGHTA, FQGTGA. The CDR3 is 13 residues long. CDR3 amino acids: CASSLGEGTEAFF. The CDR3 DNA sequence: TGTGCCAGCAGCTTAGGGGAGGGGACTGAAGCTTTCTTT.

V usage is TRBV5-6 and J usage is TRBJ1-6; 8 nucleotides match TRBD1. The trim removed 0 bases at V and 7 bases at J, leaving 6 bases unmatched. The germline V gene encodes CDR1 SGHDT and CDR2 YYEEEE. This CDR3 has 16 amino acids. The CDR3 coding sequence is TGTGCCAGCAGCTTGGCCCGAGGACAGGGAAATTCACCCCTCCACTTT. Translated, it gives CASSLARGQGNSPLHF.

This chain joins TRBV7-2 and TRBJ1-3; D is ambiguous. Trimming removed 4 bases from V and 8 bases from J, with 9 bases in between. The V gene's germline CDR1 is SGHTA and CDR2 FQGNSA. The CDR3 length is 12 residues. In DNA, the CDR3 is TGTGCCAGCAGCTCCTCGCCGGACACCATATATTTT. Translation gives CASSSSPDTIYF.

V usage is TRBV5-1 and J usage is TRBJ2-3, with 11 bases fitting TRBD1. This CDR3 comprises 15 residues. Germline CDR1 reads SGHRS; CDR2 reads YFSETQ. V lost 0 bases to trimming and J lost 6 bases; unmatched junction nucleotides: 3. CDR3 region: CASSLEGQGVDTQYF. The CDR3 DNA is TGCGCCAGCAGCTTGGAGGGACAGGGGGTCGATACGCAGTATTTT.

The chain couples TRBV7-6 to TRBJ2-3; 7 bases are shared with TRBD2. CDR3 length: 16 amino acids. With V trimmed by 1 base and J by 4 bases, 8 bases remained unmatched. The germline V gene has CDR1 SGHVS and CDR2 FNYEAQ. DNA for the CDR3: TGTGCCAGCAGCTTAGGCGGCGGGAGAGAGGCAGATACGCAGTATTTT. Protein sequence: CASSLGGGREADTQYF.

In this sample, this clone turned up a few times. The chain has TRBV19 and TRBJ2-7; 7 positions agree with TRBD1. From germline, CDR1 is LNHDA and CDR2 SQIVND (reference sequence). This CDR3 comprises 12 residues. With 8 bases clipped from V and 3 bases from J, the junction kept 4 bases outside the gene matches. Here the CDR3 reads CASRDRNYEQYF. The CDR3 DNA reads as TGTGCCAGTCGGGACAGAAACTACGAGCAGTACTTC.

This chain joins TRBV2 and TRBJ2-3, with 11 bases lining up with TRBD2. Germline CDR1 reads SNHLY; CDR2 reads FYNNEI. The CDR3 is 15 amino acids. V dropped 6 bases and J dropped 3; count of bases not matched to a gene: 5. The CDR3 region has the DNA TGTGCCAGCAGACAACTAGCGGGGGCAACAGATACGCAGTATTTT. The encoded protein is CASRQLAGATDTQYF.